This entry lists 10 T cell receptor beta chains sequenced from one sample in a study of blood T cell repertoires in COVID-19 (dated by TCRdb to the early 2020s). Libraries were constructed by the immunoSEQ multiplex PCR assay. TCRdb holds this immuneACCESS table with in-frame rearrangements only. Some clones are missing; in checked studies, unresolved V genes explain under half, and the rest has no known cause. The sample table records 45,000 or so clones; more than 70% of these occur just once. The ten largest clones take up approximately 2% of the sample. Sequenced: peripheral blood. The receptors originated from a woman aged 60 to 75 with acute or convalescent COVID-19.

As for this clone: One end of the junction does not line up with germline, which may come from a read error. The chain couples TRBV3-1 (or the pseudogene TRBV3-2) to TRBJ1-2; a weak D match, TRBD1 (5 bases). The germline V gene has CDR1 LGHDT and CDR2 YNNKEL (reference sequence). The CDR3 length is 10 residues. The CDR3 here is CASSQGTFHF. In nucleotides, the CDR3 is TGTGCCAGCAGCCAAGGGACATTTCACTTC.

This sequence joins TRBV7-2 and TRBJ2-1; 9 bases align to TRBD1. The CDR3 runs to 16 residues. Germline V gene lookup returns CDR1 SGHTA and CDR2 FQGNSA. V lost 2 bases, J lost 14 bases, and 16 bases stayed unmatched. The CDR3 DNA reads TGTGCCAGCAGCTTATCCGGACAGGGGTTCTCCCCGCGGGAGTTCTTC. Translated, it gives CASSLSGQGFSPREFF.

J is TRBJ1-2 and V is TRBV28, with D possibly being TRBD1 (5 bases). This CDR3 contains 13 residues. Trimming cost V 5 bases and J 8 bases, with 15 bases left between them. From germline, CDR1 is MDHEN and CDR2 SYDVKM. CDR3 sequence reads: CASSQSRVRGYTF. The CDR3 DNA follows: TGTGCCAGCAGTCAAAGCAGGGTAAGAGGCTACACCTTC.

This clone has a single count. The J gene is TRBJ2-1, the V gene TRBV10-3; 14 nucleotides line up with TRBD2. V was pared by 6 bases and J by 8 bases, with 21 bases of the junction left unmatched. Germline assignment: CDR1 ENHRY and CDR2 SYGVKD. The CDR3 has 20 residues. The CDR3 DNA reads TGTGCCATCAGCCCCCGAGGAGGACTAGCGGGAGGTTCCTCATCCGATGAGCAGTTCTTC. Amino acid sequence: CAISPRGGLAGGSSSDEQFF.

The chain links TRBV6-1 to TRBJ1-6; tentatively, D is TRBD1 (5 bases). The CDR3 consists of 16 residues. Per germline, CDR1 MNHNS and CDR2 SASEGT. V lost 2 bases and J 7 bases, leaving 15 bases between the germline ends. CDR3 sequence (DNA): TGTGCCAGCAGTGAAAAGAAGACAGTCCGGAATTCACCCCTCCACTTT. Its translation is CASSEKKTVRNSPLHF.

The chain recombines TRBV5-6 with TRBJ1-6; D gene uncertain. V gave up 4 bases and J gave up 2 bases, with 10 bases separating them. CDR3 length: 15 residues. Per germline, CDR1 SGHDT and CDR2 YYEEEE. CDR3 protein: CASSPGGTYNSPLHF. The CDR3 DNA sequence: TGTGCCAGCAGCCCCGGAGGAACCTATAATTCACCCCTCCACTTT.

This clone was counted a single time. The chain is built from TRBV6-6 and TRBJ2-7, with TRBD2 identical over 8 bases. The V gene end was trimmed by 0 bases and the J gene end by 6 bases; junction bases not matched to a gene: 4. The CDR3 length is 14 residues. Per the germline V gene, CDR1 is MNHNY and CDR2 is SVGAGI (reference sequence). The CDR3, as DNA: TGTGCCAGCAGTTACTCGACGAGCGGGAGCGAGCAGTACTTC. Protein sequence: CASSYSTSGSEQYF.

V and J are TRBV5-1 and TRBJ2-5, with 8 bases that match TRBD1. Germline CDR1 is SGHRS and CDR2 is YFSETQ. The CDR3 is made up of 14 amino acids. Unmatched junction bases numbered 12, after V lost 7 bases and J lost 7 bases. CDR3 residues: CASFDGQGDRTQYF. For the CDR3, the DNA is TGCGCCAGCTTTGACGGACAGGGTGATAGGACCCAGTACTTC.

This chain joins TRBV2 and TRBJ2-1, with TRBD2 as a possible D gene (5 bases). CDR3 length: 13 residues. V was shortened by 6 bases and J by 3 bases, with 9 bases between the two germline ends. Germline V gene sequence: CDR1 SNHLY, CDR2 FYNNEI. The CDR3 coding sequence is TGTGCCAGCAGGTACCGGGACTACAATGAGCAGTTCTTC. Residues: CASRYRDYNEQFF.

The chain recombines TRBV12-5 with TRBJ2-3; TRBD1 is a possible D gene (6 bases). The germline V gene encodes CDR1 LGHNT and CDR2 FRNRAP. The CDR3 sequence is 14 residues long. V gave up 2 bases and J gave up 1 base, with 7 bases separating them. The CDR3 DNA reads TGTGCTAGTGGTTTGTACAGGGGCACAGATACGCAGTATTTT. It yields the protein CASGLYRGTDTQYF.